This record covers a single TCR beta chain. The antigen is undetermined. TCRdb reanalysed the reads using MiXCR and keeps one entry per CDR3 protein. Among roughly 700,000 distinct CDR3 sequences listed, around 35% were seen once. The data are from a study of T cell repertoires in cytomegalovirus infection. Study background: HLA-B-restricted CMV epitopes that are well studied were used alongside recently identified HLA-C-restricted ones. Notes on the study in general: In two of eight donors, the top clonotype was HLA-C-restricted CMV-specific.

Germline lookup yields CDR1 SEHNR and CDR2 FQNEAQ (reference sequence). There are 17 residues in the CDR3. V gave up 5 bases and J gave up 4 bases; unmatched junction bases: 14. This chain links TRBV7-9 with TRBJ2-5; 9 nucleotides agree with TRBD1. This TCR was recovered from a human donor in good health (CMV status not recorded). Some clones in this sample may be carry-over from other donors' samples. Specimen: cultured PBMCs, collected from culture after CMV antigen stimulation. For the CDR3, the DNA is TGTGCCAGCAGCGCCTCTCCGGGACAGGGATTCCGAGAGACCCAGTACTTC. Its protein product is CASSASPGQGFRETQYF.